These T cell receptor beta chains were read from a single sample in a study of control samples from healthy donors and cancer patients. Sequencing was performed with immunoSEQ multiplex PCR; in TCRdb, only in-frame clones are kept and a portion is missing. The repertoire holds about 120,000 clones, with around nine tenths as singletons. The sequenced sample consisted of blood. The receptors come from a woman in her 70s in good health. The CDR3 runs from the conserved cysteine through the conserved F or W. The order of the fields is V gene, D gene, J gene, CDR3 DNA, CDR3 protein. D genes are given only for firm matches.

V: TRBV5-1
D: TRBD1
J: TRBJ1-2
DNA: TGCGCCAGCAGCCTAACTCACAGGGGTGGTGGCTACACCTTC
CDR3: CASSLTHRGGGYTF

V: TRBV7-3
D: NA
J: TRBJ2-7
DNA: TGTGCCAGCAGCCCTCAACCCGGCGGAGAGCAGTACTTC
CDR3: CASSPQPGGEQYF

V: TRBV11-2
D: TRBD1
J: TRBJ2-2
DNA: TGTGCCAGCAACCGACAGGGGATCGGGGAGCTGTTTTTT
CDR3: CASNRQGIGELFF

V: TRBV6-1
D: TRBD1
J: TRBJ2-7
DNA: TGTGCCAGCAGTGAAGAAGGGACAGGTGCCTACGAGCAGTACTTC
CDR3: CASSEEGTGAYEQYF

V: TRBV5-6
D: NA
J: TRBJ1-1
DNA: TGTGCCAGCAGCTGGGCCGGTACTGAAGCTTTCTTT
CDR3: CASSWAGTEAFF

V: TRBV6-5
D: NA
J: TRBJ2-1
DNA: TGTGCCAGCAATCAAGGAGCCCGTAGCTACAATGAGCAGTTCTTC
CDR3: CASNQGARSYNEQFF

V: TRBV6-2/TRBV6-3
D: NA
J: TRBJ2-3
DNA: TGTGCCAGCAGTTACTCGAACGAGGAGTCAGATACGCAGTATTTT
CDR3: CASSYSNEESDTQYF

V: TRBV5-1
D: NA
J: TRBJ2-3
DNA: TGCGCCAGCAGCTGGGGTGGACAGCGCACAGATACGCAGTATTTT
CDR3: CASSWGGQRTDTQYF

V: TRBV7-3
D: TRBD2
J: TRBJ2-3
DNA: TGTGCCAGCAGCTCCTCTCTTCTAGCGGGGTACACAGATACGCAGTATTTT
CDR3: CASSSSLLAGYTDTQYF

V: TRBV2
D: NA
J: TRBJ2-7
DNA: TGTGCCAGCAAAGGCTCACACTACGAGCAGTACTTC
CDR3: CASKGSHYEQYF

V: TRBV19
D: NA
J: TRBJ1-2
DNA: TGTGCCAGTCTCCCACAGGGACTTGTTGGCTACACCTTC
CDR3: CASLPQGLVGYTF

V: TRBV24-1
D: NA
J: TRBJ2-3
DNA: TGTGCCACCAGTGCCTGGGACGCAGCTAGCACAGATACGCAGTATTTT
CDR3: CATSAWDAASTDTQYF

V: TRBV11-3
D: NA
J: TRBJ2-2
DNA: TGTGCCAGCAGCCCCCAAACCGGGGAGCTGTTTTTT
CDR3: CASSPQTGELFF

V: TRBV5-1
D: NA
J: TRBJ1-2
DNA: TGCGCCAGCAGCTTGGGGGGTGCTAACTATGGCTACACCTTC
CDR3: CASSLGGANYGYTF